These 10 T cell receptor beta chains were sequenced from one sample in a study of regulatory T cells in long-lasting Graves disease. The time point was: newly diagnosed GD, antithyroid drugs for less than 3 months. RNA extracted from PBMCs served as the sequencing template. Arm-PCR of CDR3 regions with iRepertoire HTBI primers generated TCR beta libraries. TCRdb fed the multiplex PCR reads into MiXCR, producing one record per CDR3 protein. The repertoire holds around 480,000 distinct CDR3 sequences, with 15% to 20% as singletons. These same records also appear under a second study, on T cells in Graves' hyperthyroidism and ophthalmopathy.

The sample was peripheral blood mononuclear cells (PBMCs), taken at new diagnosis, from a patient treated with antithyroid drugs. The origin of the receptors is a woman aged 40 to 65 with Graves disease.

This clonotype was counted many times. This sequence joins TRBV2 and TRBJ1-2; weak D call: TRBD1 (6 bases). There are 16 residues in the CDR3. The germline CDR1 and CDR2 sequences are SNHLY and FYNNEI. V lost 3 bases and J 0 bases, leaving 14 bases between the germline ends. CDR3 coding DNA: TGTGCCAGCAGTGATGATGGGGACACCCCTAACTATGGCTACACCTTC. This sequence encodes CASSDDGDTPNYGYTF.

The rearrangement uses TRBV5-6 and TRBJ1-4; no firm D call. The V end lost 4 bases, the J end lost 16 bases, and 20 bases lay between the germline ends. CDR1 and CDR2 from the germline V gene are SGHDT and YYEEEE. This CDR3 has 13 residues. DNA for the CDR3: TGTGCCAGCAGCCCGTCGCCGGGAGGGCAGTCGTTTTTT. It codes for CASSPSPGGQSFF.

This clonotype was counted ten times or more. The chain combines TRBV12-3 or TRBV12-4 with TRBJ2-5, with TRBD2 matching over 10 bases. The junction had 8 bases not matched to a gene; V was cut back by 6 bases and J by 1 base. This CDR3 is 16 amino acids long. CDR3 bases: TGTGCCAGCAGCCAGCTAGCGGGGGCCCCCCAAGAGACCCAGTACTTC. Its translation is CASSQLAGAPQETQYF.

This clonotype has only a few counts. V is TRBV19 and J is TRBJ1-2, with a tentative D call TRBD1 (6 bases). From germline, CDR1 is LNHDA and CDR2 SQIVND (reference sequence). CDR3 size: 12 residues. The V and J ends lost 2 bases and 7 bases respectively, with 8 bases between them. The CDR3 sequence: CASSITQGGYTF. As DNA, the CDR3 is TGTGCCAGTAGTATAACACAGGGTGGCTACACCTTC. The complete variable domain, with remaining parts taken from reference TRBV19 and TRBJ1-2, reads DGGITQSPKYLFRKEGQNVTLSCEQNLNHDAMYWYRQDPGQGLRLIYYSQIVNDFQKGDIAEGYSVSREKKESFPLTVTSAQKNPTAFYLCASSITQGGYTFGSGTRLTVV.

This clonotype came up many times. The chain couples TRBV18 to TRBJ1-1; 11 positions match TRBD1. V was pared by 3 bases and J by 0 bases, with 3 bases of the junction left unmatched. The CDR3 extends over 16 amino acids. Germline lookup yields CDR1 KGHSH and CDR2 LQKENI. The CDR3 nucleotides read TGTGCCAGCTCACCGGACAGGGGGCTGTTGAACACTGAAGCTTTCTTT. Its protein product is CASSPDRGLLNTEAFF.

This clonotype was counted many times. The chain is built from TRBV6-5 and TRBJ2-1; D remains unclear. CDR1 is MNHEY and CDR2 is SVGAGI in the germline V gene. The CDR3 covers 16 residues. V lost 0 bases and J 8 bases, leaving 17 bases between the germline ends. The CDR3 DNA reads TGTGCCAGCAGTTACTCGGTCACCATTTCCTCCGATGAGCAGTTCTTC. This encodes CASSYSVTISSDEQFF.

This clonotype was observed many times. For the CDR3, the DNA is TGTGCCAGCAGCCAACCGGCCGGGGGTTCCGAAGCTTTCTTT. Translation gives CASSQPAGGSEAFF. The V gene is TRBV3-1, the J gene TRBJ1-1; TRBD1 might be the D (5 bases). In germline, CDR1 is LGHDT, CDR2 YNNKEL (reference sequence). The ends were cut back, 2 bases at V and 8 bases at J, with 15 bases in the middle. The CDR3 length is 14 residues.

There are many counts of this clonotype. The rearrangement links TRBV5-1 to TRBJ2-1; 9 bases agree with TRBD1. In germline, CDR1 is SGHRS, CDR2 YFSETQ. CDR3 length: 13 residues. V lost 8 bases and J lost 8; bases outside the gene matches: 8. CDR3 in amino acids: CASRPGQGDEQFF. The CDR3 DNA sequence: TGCGCCAGTCGACCGGGACAGGGCGATGAGCAGTTCTTC.

A note on this clonotype: This may be a read error: a much more frequent sequence differs by one nucleotide. The chain uses TRBV29-1 and TRBJ1-1; 7 bases line up with TRBD1. The CDR3 consists of 13 residues. With V trimmed by 3 bases and J by 9 bases, 10 bases remained unmatched. CDR1 is SQVTM, CDR2 ANQGSEA, per germline. This CDR3 reads CSVDSQGGTKAFF. CDR3 sequence (DNA): TGCAGCGTTGATAGTCAGGGGGGGACTAAAGCTTTCTTT. Complete variable domain (other parts from reference TRBV29-1 and TRBJ1-1): SAVISQKPSRDICQRGTSLTIQCQVDSQVTMMFWYRQQPGQSLTLIATANQGSEATYESGFVIDKFPISRPNLTFSTLTVSNMSPEDSSIYLCSVDSQGGTKAFFGQGTRLTVV.

V and J are TRBV7-3 and TRBJ1-5, with D tentatively TRBD1 (6 bases). The germline CDR1 and CDR2 sequences are SGHTA and FQGTGA. CDR3 length: 15 residues. Trimming cost V 5 bases and J 3 bases, with 14 bases left between them. The CDR3 DNA reads TGTGCCAGCAGCGTATACGGACAGTTCAATCAGCCCCAGCATTTT. Translation gives CASSVYGQFNQPQHF.